What follows describes a single TCR beta chain. This sample is part of a study of blood T cell repertoires in COVID-19. Study-wide background: Sources were T cells, B-cell-depleted T cells, or PBMCs; the material itself was cDNA or gDNA.

This table comes from immunoSEQ multiplex PCR, and its TCRdb copy is limited to in-frame clones, with some not included. This sample has around 370,000 clones, with under 95% found just once. V shed 5 bases and J shed 7 bases, with 10 bases lying between them. The germline V gene encodes CDR1 SGHRS and CDR2 YFSETQ. This CDR3 has 12 amino acids. The sequenced sample was peripheral blood. V gene TRBV5-1 combines with J gene TRBJ2-1; tentative D call: TRBD2 (6 bases). The sequence derives from a woman aged 18-29 years who had recovered from COVID-19. This chain's CDR3 is CASRVGGNEQFF. In nucleotides, the CDR3 is TGCGCCAGCAGGGTCGGAGGGAATGAGCAGTTCTTC.